These 6 T cell receptor beta chains came from one sample sequenced in a study of early T cells in non-severe SARS-CoV-2 infection. TCRdb re-called the 5' RACE reads with MiXCR, one entry per CDR3 protein. The sample contains tens of thousands of distinct CDR3 sequences, around 6.1% of which appear only once. The source material was whole blood, sampled at baseline. The source of these receptors is an adult who was a healthcare worker with PCR-confirmed SARS-CoV-2 infection or an uninfected control (not recorded which).

This clonotype was detected ten times or more. V gene TRBV4-1 combines with J gene TRBJ2-5; the match to TRBD2 covers 8 bases. Germline-derived CDR1 and CDR2 are MGHRA and YSYEKL. The CDR3 covers 15 residues. J was trimmed by 3 bases and V by 2 bases; bases with no gene match: 5. In DNA form, the CDR3 reads TGCGCCAGCAGCCAAATGGGACTAGAGAAAGAGACCCAGTACTTC. This codes for CASSQMGLEKETQYF.

This clonotype came up many times. V usage is TRBV5-1 and J usage is TRBJ1-2, with 7 bases that match TRBD1. The length of the CDR3 is 15 residues. The V and J ends lost 3 bases and 3 bases, in that order; junction bases with no gene match: 8. The germline gives CDR1 SGHRS, CDR2 YFSETQ. The CDR3 DNA is TGCGCCAGCAGCTCTTCTCGACAGGGCTACTATGGCTACACCTTC. As protein: CASSSSRQGYYGYTF.

There are a few counts of this clonotype. The rearrangement links TRBV5-1 to TRBJ2-3; D remains unclear. Germline loops: CDR1 SGHRS, CDR2 YFSETQ. Trimming left V 4 bases short and J 0 bases short, with 9 bases between. The CDR3 length is 14 residues. The CDR3 DNA reads as TGCGCCAGCAGCACCAGACGGAGCACAGATACGCAGTATTTT. As protein: CASSTRRSTDTQYF.

The sample holds a few counts of this clonotype. This rearrangement joins TRBV20-1 to TRBJ1-6, with D possibly TRBD1 on 6 matching bases. Trimming pared 2 bases from V and 10 bases from J, leaving 24 bases between. From germline, CDR1 is DFQATT and CDR2 SNEGSKA (reference sequence). There are 17 residues in the CDR3. CDR3 protein: CSARRRGISDVKSPLHF. As DNA, the CDR3 is TGCAGTGCTAGAAGGAGGGGGATTAGTGATGTCAAATCACCCCTCCACTTT.

The DNA of the CDR3 is TGTGCCAGCAGCTCCTCCCGACAGGACCCAACTAATGAAAAACTGTTTTTT. This sequence encodes CASSSSRQDPTNEKLFF. The chain employs TRBV7-9 and TRBJ1-4; D is perhaps TRBD1 (6 bases). Looked up from germline, CDR1 is SEHNR and CDR2 is FQNEAQ (reference sequence). The length of the CDR3 is 17 residues. V was shortened by 4 bases and J by 0 bases, with 15 bases between the two germline ends.

This clonotype was seen many times. This chain joins TRBV2 and TRBJ2-7; 13 bases line up with TRBD2. In germline, CDR1 is SNHLY, CDR2 FYNNEI. V trimming: 5 bases; J trimming: 2 bases; junction bases outside the gene matches: 9. This CDR3 contains 17 residues. Here the CDR3 reads CASSRTSGSRLTYEQYF. The CDR3 coding sequence is TGTGCCAGCAGTCGGACTAGCGGGAGTAGGCTGACCTACGAGCAGTACTTC.